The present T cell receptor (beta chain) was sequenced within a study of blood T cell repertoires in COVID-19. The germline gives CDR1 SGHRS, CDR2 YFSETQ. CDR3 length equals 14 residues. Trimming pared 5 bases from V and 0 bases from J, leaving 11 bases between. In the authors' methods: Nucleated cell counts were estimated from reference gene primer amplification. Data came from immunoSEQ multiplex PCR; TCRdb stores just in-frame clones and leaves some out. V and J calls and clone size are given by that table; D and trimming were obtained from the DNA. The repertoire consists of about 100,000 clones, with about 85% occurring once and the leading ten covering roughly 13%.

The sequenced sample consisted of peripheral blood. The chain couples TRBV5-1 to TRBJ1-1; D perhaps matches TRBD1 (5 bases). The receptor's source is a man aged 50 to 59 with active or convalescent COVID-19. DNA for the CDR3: TGCGCCAGCAGACCACAGACAGTGAACACTGAAGCTTTCTTT. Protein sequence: CASRPQTVNTEAFF.